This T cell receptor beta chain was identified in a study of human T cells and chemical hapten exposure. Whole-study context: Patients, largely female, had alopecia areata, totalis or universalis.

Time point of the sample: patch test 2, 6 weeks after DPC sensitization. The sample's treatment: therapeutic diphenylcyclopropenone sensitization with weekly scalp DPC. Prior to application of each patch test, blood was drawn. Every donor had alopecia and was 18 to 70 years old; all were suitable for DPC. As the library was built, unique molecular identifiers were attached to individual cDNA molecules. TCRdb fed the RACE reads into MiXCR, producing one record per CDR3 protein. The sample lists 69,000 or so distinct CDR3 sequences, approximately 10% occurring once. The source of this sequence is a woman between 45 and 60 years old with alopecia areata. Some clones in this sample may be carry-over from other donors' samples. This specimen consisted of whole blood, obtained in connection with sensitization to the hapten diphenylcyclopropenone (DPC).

The CDR3 is CATMSALNEQFF. The CDR3 bases are TGTGCCACCATGTCAGCTCTGAATGAGCAGTTCTTC. The chain has TRBV24-1 and TRBJ2-1; no firm D call. The length of the CDR3 is 12 residues. Between the trimmed V and J ends, which lost 8 bases and 7 bases, there was a span of 11 bases. Germline CDR1 KGHDR, CDR2 SFDVKD.